The T cell receptor (beta chain) under discussion was sequenced for a study of blood T cell repertoires in COVID-19. About the study: The study drew acute and convalescent COVID-19 samples from the United States, Italy and Spain.

The V gene lost 2 bases and the J gene lost 5 bases, with 10 bases spanning the gap. CDR3 length equals 13 residues. Germline V gene sequence: CDR1 SGDLS, CDR2 YYNGEE. Profiling relied on immunoSEQ multiplex PCR, and the TCRdb table lists in-frame clones only, not all of them. The sample records hundreds of thousands of clones, roughly 80% being singletons. This clone was detected only a few times. The V call is TRBV9, the J call TRBJ1-1, with D uncertain. What was sequenced was peripheral blood. This TCR derives from a woman of 80 years or more with acute or convalescent COVID-19. CDR3 DNA sequence: TGTGCCAGCAGCGTTGAAGGAGGAACTGAAGCTTTCTTT. The encoded protein is CASSVEGGTEAFF.